This TCR beta chain comes out of a study of shared clonotypes between healthy human individuals (dated by TCRdb to 2020 to 2022). In the study overall: The cohort included three men and two women between 18 and 49 years of age. Per donor, leukapheresis produced somewhere between about 0.8 and 9 billion PBMCs. Per donor, three plates each were used for CD4 naive and CD4 memory, two for CD8 naive, and one for CD8 memory. To estimate repertoire size and how much clonotypes are shared between individuals, the study performed deep sequencing of blood TCR repertoires from roughly five healthy adults. Libraries were prepared and TCR repertoires were sequenced by different laboratories using diverse techniques, in order to increase sequencing depth and limit assay-specific biases. Points the paper makes about the study in general: Incomplete sequencing was indicated by rarefaction of sorted-subset datasets, despite the large sequencing depth. The small number of donors limited the genetic and exposure-history diversity represented. Pairwise subsampling indicated that sequencing depth was expected to affect the degree of clonotype sharing among donors. Sharing across a few donors was observed for around 5% of naive CD4, about 4% of naive CD8, 2.3% of memory CD4, and around 0.4% of memory CD8 clonotypes. Naive subsets generally had larger estimated clonotype richness than memory subsets. Only blood was sampled, and tissue TCR repertoires likely differ from those in blood. Compared with non-shared clonotypes, the clonotypes found in all four sorted-subset donors had higher generation probabilities.

For the CD8 naive samples, CD45RO-negative cells were positively selected for CCR7, yielding a CD45RA+CCR7+ population from which TemRA cells were excluded. Healthy HIV-negative adults with no recently reported acute infections or vaccinations were included as donors. Only Caucasian adults living in Nashville, Tennessee, USA were represented among the donors. Blood was collected by leukapheresis, and PBMCs were isolated by Ficoll-Histopaque density gradient centrifugation and then cryopreserved in liquid nitrogen vapor phase. Analytical flow cytometry was used to check the purity and quantity of every magnetically sorted T cell population. Each sorted fraction had its genomic DNA isolated and then quantified by UV absorbance on a Nanodrop 2000c. For this clone: No cognate antigen has been identified for it. The record has no base qualities; no much larger clone is one base away.

Using the deep immunoSEQ assay, multiplex PCR amplified TCR CDR3 regions from genomic DNA. Extracted genomic DNA from each cell subset was distributed evenly across all wells of several immunoSEQ 96-well plates, and each plate was treated as a replicate. For sorted subsets, approximately 210 ng genomic DNA, equal to tens of thousands of T cell genomes, was loaded into each replicate PCR. Purified libraries were measured with a Qubit 3.0 fluorometer, size-checked on a Bioanalyzer 2100, and measured again with the KAPA Library Quantification kit. Every immunoSEQ 96-well plate was sequenced on a dedicated single-read 150-cycle Illumina NextSeq 550 flow cell. In the source study's methods: Because the immunoSEQ output held only junctional sequences and lacked quality scores, the filtering could not match the filtering applied to full-length reads. Sequences were annotated with PyIR, a Python wrapper for IgBLAST v1.9, using IMGT germline references to assign V/J genes and CDR3. Reads were removed for weak V/J assignments (E-value above 1e-6), missing CDR3, stop codons, out-of-frame junctions, or ambiguous translated residues. V3J clonotypes were defined as sequences sharing the same inferred V gene, J gene, and CDR3 amino acid sequence. Percentage overlap between repertoires was calculated by dividing the number of shared unique clonotypes by the size of the smaller repertoire. Three approaches were used to assess repertoire richness: RTK rarefaction, the Chao1 estimator, and Recon v2.1 estimates of unobserved clonotypes. Generation probabilities were computed with OLGA for all TCRbeta clonotypes obtained by the gDNA method from several donors. TCRdb took this table from immuneACCESS and kept in-frame rearrangements with V and J called. Such tables lack part of the clones; where checked against another copy, unresolved V genes explain under half of the gap, and the rest is unexplained. V and J calls and clone size follow that table, whereas D and trimming were derived from the DNA. The sample table lists about 2 million clones, about 94% of them with a count of one. Roughly 1.2% of the sample rests with the top ten.

There are 14 amino acids in the CDR3, from cysteine to phenylalanine inclusive. Only the CDR3 part of the read is kept: 42 bases, read in frame from the first base. For CDR1 and CDR2, the germline V gene lists SGHVS and FNYEAQ. Cut back by 4 bases and 7 bases, the V and J ends lie 16 bases apart. Here the chain combines TRBV7-6 and TRBJ2-5; the D gene lacks a confident call. Sequenced input: naive CD8+ T cells sorted from blood. In light of the paper, this sample's cell subset or site label describes: CD45RA+CCR7+. This receptor was identified in a man between 18 and 35 years old in good health. The DNA is as follows: TGTGCCAGCAGCTCCACTTTGCCAAGTGGGACCCAGTACTTC. The resulting protein is CASSSTLPSGTQYF.